This T cell receptor (beta chain) was sequenced in a study of cytomegalovirus exposure and HLA in healthy donors. Amplification used 60 Vbeta primers and 13 Jbeta primers. Sequenced by immunoSEQ multiplex PCR; TCRdb stores in-frame clones only, minus some. The sample contains 60,000 to 70,000 clones, around 68% of which appear only once. CDR3 length: 13 amino acids. The V gene's germline CDR1 is GTSNPN and CDR2 SVGIG (reference sequence). As concerns this clone: One junction end disagrees with the germline gene, perhaps due to a read error.

This TCR was sampled from a woman younger than 45 in good health and CMV-seronegative. The rearrangement uses TRBV30 and TRBJ1-2; possibly TRBD1 for D (6 bases). Sequencing was performed on PBMCs. The CDR3 bases are TGTGTCTGGAGGCTGAGAGGGGGAAGCGGCTACACCTTC. Amino acids: CVWRLRGGSGYTF.